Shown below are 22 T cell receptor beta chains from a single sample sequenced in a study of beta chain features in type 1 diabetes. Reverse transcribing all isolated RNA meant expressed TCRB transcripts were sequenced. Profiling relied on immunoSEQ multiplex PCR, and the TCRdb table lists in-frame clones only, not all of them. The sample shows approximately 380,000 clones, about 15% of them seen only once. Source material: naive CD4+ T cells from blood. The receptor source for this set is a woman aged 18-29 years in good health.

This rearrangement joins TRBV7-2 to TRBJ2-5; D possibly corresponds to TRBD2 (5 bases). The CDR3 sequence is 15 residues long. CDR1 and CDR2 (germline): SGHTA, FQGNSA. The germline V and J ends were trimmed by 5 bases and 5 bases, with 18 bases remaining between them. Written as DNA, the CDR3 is TGTGCCAGCAGCCTCACTAGTGTGTCTGGGGAGACCCAGTACTTC. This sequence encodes CASSLTSVSGETQYF.

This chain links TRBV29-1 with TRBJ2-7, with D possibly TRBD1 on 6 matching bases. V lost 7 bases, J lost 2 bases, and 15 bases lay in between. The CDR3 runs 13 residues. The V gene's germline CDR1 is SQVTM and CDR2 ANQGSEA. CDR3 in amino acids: CSAGQPSTYEQYF. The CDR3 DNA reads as TGCAGCGCAGGACAGCCGAGCACCTACGAGCAGTACTTC.

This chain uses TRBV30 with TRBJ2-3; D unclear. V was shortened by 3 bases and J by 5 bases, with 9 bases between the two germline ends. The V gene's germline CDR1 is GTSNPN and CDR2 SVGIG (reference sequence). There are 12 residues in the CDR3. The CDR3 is CAWREERDTQYF. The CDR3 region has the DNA TGTGCCTGGAGAGAGGAGAGAGATACGCAGTATTTT.

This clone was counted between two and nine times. The CDR3 DNA is TGCAGCGTGCGCTGGGCAGCCGAAGCTTTCTTT. Encoded protein: CSVRWAAEAFF. The chain uses TRBV29-1 and TRBJ1-1, with D hard to call. V was clipped by 6 bases and J by 8 bases, with 13 bases between them. Germline V gives CDR1 SQVTM, CDR2 ANQGSEA. The CDR3 sequence is 11 residues long. Variable domain in full (rest from reference TRBV29-1 and TRBJ1-1): SAVISQKPSRDICQRGTSLTIQCQVDSQVTMMFWYRQQPGQSLTLIATANQGSEATYESGFVIDKFPISRPNLTFSTLTVSNMSPEDSSIYLCSVRWAAEAFFGQGTRLTVV.

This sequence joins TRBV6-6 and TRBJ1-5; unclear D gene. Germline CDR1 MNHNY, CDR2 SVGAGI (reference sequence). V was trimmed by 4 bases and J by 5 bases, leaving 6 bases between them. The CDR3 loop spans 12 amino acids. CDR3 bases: TGTGCCAGCAGTTCCCCTGATCAGCCCCAGCATTTT. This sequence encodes CASSSPDQPQHF.

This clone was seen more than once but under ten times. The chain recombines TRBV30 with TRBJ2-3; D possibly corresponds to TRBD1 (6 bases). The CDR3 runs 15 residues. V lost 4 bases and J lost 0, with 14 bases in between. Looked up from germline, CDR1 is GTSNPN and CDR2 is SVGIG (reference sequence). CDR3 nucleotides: TGTGCCTGGACCTATGGACAGCTCAGCACAGATACGCAGTATTTT. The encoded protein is CAWTYGQLSTDTQYF.

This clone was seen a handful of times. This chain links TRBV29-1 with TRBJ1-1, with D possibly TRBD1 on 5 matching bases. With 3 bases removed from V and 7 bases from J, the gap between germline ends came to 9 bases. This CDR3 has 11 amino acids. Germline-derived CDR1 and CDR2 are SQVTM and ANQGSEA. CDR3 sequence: CSVDRAFEAFF. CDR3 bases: TGCAGCGTTGACAGGGCATTTGAAGCTTTCTTT.

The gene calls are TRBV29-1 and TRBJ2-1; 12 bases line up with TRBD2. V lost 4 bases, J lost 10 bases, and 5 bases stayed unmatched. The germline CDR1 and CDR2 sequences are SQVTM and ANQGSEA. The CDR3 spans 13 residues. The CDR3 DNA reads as TGCAGCGTTGTCGGACTAGCGGGACGCGAGCAGTTCTTC. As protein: CSVVGLAGREQFF.

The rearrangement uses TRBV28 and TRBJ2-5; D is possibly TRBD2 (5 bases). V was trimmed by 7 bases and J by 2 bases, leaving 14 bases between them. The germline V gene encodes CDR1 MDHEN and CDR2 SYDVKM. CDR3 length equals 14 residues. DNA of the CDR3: TGTGCCAGCACTTTTGGAGGACTGCAAGAGACCCAGTACTTC. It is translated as CASTFGGLQETQYF.

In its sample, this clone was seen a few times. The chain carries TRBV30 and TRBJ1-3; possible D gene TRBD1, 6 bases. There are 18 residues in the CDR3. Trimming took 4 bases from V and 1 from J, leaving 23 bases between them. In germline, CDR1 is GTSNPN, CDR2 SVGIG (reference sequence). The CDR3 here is CAWNAGTNRSSSGNTIYF. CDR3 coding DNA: TGTGCCTGGAATGCTGGGACAAACCGTTCATCATCTGGAAACACCATATATTTT.

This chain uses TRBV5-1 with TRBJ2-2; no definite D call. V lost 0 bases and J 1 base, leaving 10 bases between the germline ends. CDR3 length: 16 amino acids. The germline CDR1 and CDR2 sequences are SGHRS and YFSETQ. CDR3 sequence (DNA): TGCGCCAGCAGCTTGGACCCCCGCGGGAACACCGGGGAGCTGTTTTTT. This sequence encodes CASSLDPRGNTGELFF.

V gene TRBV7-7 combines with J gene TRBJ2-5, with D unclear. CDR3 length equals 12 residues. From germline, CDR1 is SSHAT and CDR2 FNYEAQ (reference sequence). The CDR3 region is CASLPFGETQYF. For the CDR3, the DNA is TGTGCTAGCCTCCCATTCGGGGAGACCCAGTACTTC.

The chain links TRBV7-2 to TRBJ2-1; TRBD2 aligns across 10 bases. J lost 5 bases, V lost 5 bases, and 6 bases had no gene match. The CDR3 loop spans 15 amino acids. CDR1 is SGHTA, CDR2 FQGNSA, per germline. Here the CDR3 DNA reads TGTGCCAGCAGCCCCCGACTAGCGGGTCACAATGAGCAGTTCTTC. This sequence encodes CASSPRLAGHNEQFF.

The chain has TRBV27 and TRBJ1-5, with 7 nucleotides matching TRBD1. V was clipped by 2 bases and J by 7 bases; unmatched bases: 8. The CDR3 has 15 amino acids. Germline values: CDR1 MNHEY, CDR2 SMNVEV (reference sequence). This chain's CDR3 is CASSLNGRGYQPQHF. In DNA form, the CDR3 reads TGTGCCAGCAGTTTAAATGGCAGGGGGTACCAGCCCCAGCATTTT.

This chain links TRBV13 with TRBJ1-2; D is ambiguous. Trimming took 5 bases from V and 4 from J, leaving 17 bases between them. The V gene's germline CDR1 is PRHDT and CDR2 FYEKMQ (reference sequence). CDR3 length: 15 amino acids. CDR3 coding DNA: TGTGCCAGCAGCCCTAGTGCGGGGAGGGTCTATGGCTACACCTTC. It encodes CASSPSAGRVYGYTF.

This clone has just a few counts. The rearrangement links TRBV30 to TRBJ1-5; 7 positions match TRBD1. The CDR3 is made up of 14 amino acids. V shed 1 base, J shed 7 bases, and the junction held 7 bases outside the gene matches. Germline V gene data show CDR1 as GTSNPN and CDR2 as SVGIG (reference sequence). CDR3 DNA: TGTGCCTGGAGTGCCGGAGGGGGCCACCAGCCCCAGCATTTT. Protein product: CAWSAGGGHQPQHF. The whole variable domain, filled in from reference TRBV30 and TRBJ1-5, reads SQTIHQWPATLVQPVGSPLSLECTVEGTSNPNLYWYRQAAGRGLQLLFYSVGIGQISSEVPQNLSASRPQDRQFILSSKKLLLSDSGFYLCAWSAGGGHQPQHFGDGTRLSIL.

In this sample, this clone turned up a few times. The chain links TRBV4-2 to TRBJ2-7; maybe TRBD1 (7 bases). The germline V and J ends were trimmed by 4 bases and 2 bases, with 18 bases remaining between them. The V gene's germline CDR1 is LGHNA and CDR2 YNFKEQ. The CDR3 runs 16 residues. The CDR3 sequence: CASSLGGQSSAYEQYF. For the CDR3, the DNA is TGTGCCAGCAGCCTAGGGGGACAGTCTAGCGCCTACGAGCAGTACTTC.

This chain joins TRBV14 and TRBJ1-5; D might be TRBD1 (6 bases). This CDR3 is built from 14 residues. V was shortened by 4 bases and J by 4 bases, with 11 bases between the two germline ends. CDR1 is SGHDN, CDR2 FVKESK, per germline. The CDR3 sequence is CASSLTGENQPQHF. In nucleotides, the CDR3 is TGTGCCAGCAGCCTGACAGGAGAGAATCAGCCCCAGCATTTT.

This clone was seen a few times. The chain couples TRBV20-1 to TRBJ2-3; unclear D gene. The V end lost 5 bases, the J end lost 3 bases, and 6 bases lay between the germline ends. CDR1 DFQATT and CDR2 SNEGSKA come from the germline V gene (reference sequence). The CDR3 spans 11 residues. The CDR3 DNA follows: TGCAGTGCTCCTTATACAGATACGCAGTATTTT. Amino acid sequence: CSAPYTDTQYF.

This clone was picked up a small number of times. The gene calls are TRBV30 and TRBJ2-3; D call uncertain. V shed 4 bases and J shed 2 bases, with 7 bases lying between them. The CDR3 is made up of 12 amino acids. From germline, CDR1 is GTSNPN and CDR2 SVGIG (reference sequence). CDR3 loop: CAWTRITDTQYF. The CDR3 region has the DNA TGTGCCTGGACGCGGATCACAGATACGCAGTATTTT.

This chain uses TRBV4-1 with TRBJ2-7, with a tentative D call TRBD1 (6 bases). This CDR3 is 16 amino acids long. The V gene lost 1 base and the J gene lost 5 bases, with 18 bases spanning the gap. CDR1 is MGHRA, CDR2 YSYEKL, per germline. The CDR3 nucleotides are TGCGCCAGCAGCCAAGGAAGACAGGCTTCGAGGGACGAGCAGTACTTC. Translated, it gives CASSQGRQASRDEQYF.

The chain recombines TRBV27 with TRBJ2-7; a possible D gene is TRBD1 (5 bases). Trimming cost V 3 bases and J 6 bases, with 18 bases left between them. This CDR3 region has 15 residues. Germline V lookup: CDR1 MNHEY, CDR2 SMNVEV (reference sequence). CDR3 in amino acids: CASSFQGIRAGEQYF. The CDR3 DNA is TGTGCCAGCAGTTTTCAGGGAATCCGGGCTGGCGAGCAGTACTTC.